These 29 T cell receptor beta chains originate from one sample sequenced in a study of regulatory T cells in long-lasting Graves disease. Library construction for TCR beta used iRepertoire HTBI primers and Arm-PCR of CDR3 regions. In TCRdb, the multiplex PCR reads were re-called with MiXCR into one record per CDR3 protein. The sample comprises 350,000 to 550,000 distinct CDR3 sequences, 15% of which are singletons, and about a sixth rests with the top ten. As to time point: newly diagnosed GD, antithyroid drugs for less than 3 months. Generation of the TCR library employed RNA extracted from PBMCs. Separately, the same data were catalogued under a study of T cells in Graves' hyperthyroidism and ophthalmopathy.

The starting material was peripheral blood mononuclear cells (PBMCs), obtained at new diagnosis, from a patient treated with antithyroid drugs. The receptors originated from a woman aged 30 to 39 with Graves disease.

This clonotype was seen repeatedly, ten times or more. V and J are TRBV11-1 and TRBJ2-1; TRBD2 is a possible D gene (5 bases). This CDR3 region has 14 residues. Germline V gene lookup returns CDR1 SGHAT and CDR2 FQDESV (reference sequence). The V end was cut by 8 bases, the J end by 1 base, with 12 bases between. In DNA, the CDR3 is TGTGCCAGCTCAACTAGGGAGTCCTACAATGAGCAGTTCTTC. Protein: CASSTRESYNEQFF.

A note on this clonotype: This may be a read error, as it is one base from a much larger clone. This chain links TRBV20-1 with TRBJ2-6, with TRBD2 as a possible D gene (5 bases). This CDR3 contains 13 residues. The V end lost 5 bases, the J end lost 0 bases, and 5 bases lay between the germline ends. Germline V gives CDR1 DFQATT, CDR2 SNEGSKA (reference sequence). This CDR3 reads CSAGSSGANVLTF. As DNA, the CDR3 is TGCAGTGCTGGGAGCTCTGGGGCCAACGTCCTGACTTTC.

This clonotype was seen repeatedly, ten times or more. The V gene is TRBV28, the J gene TRBJ2-5; no reliable D call. CDR1 is MDHEN and CDR2 is SYDVKM in the germline V gene. CDR3 length equals 11 residues. Trimming left V 7 bases short and J 8 bases short, with 11 bases between. DNA for the CDR3: TGTGCCAGCATCCCATCGTGTACCCAGTACTTC. This encodes CASIPSCTQYF.

This clonotype has at least ten counts. The chain joins TRBV10-1 to TRBJ2-3; the match to TRBD2 covers 13 bases. The CDR3 is 19 residues long. Germline assignment: CDR1 WNHNN and CDR2 SYGVQD (reference sequence). The junction had 13 bases not matched to a gene; V was cut back by 3 bases and J by 4 bases. For the CDR3, the DNA is TGCGCCAGCAGTGATAGGGCCGAGACTAGCGGGAGGCCAGCAGATACGCAGTATTTT. As protein: CASSDRAETSGRPADTQYF.

Many counts were recorded for this clonotype. This chain uses TRBV29-1 with TRBJ2-2; D may be TRBD1 or TRBD2 (6 bases each). In germline, CDR1 is SQVTM, CDR2 ANQGSEA. The germline V and J ends were trimmed by 4 bases and 7 bases, with 13 bases remaining between them. The CDR3 is 13 residues long. CDR3 region: CSVAGAVGGELFF. In nucleotides, the CDR3 is TGCAGCGTTGCGGGGGCCGTAGGCGGGGAGCTGTTTTTT.

There are a few counts of this clonotype. The CDR3 DNA follows: TGTGCCTGGGGGACAGGGGGCAACGAGCAGTACTTC. Protein product: CAWGTGGNEQYF. The chain links TRBV30 to TRBJ2-7; 12 bases align to TRBD1. The CDR3 is made up of 12 amino acids. Per the germline V gene, CDR1 is GTSNPN and CDR2 is SVGIG (reference sequence). The J segment lost 5 bases and the V segment lost 5 bases, leaving 1 base of the junction unmatched.

A remark on this clonotype: The junction shows a germline mismatch at one end, possibly a read error. The V and J genes are TRBV9 and TRBJ1-4; TRBD1 matches at 7 bases. The CDR3 has 14 amino acids. CDR1 SGDLS and CDR2 YYNGEE come from the germline V gene. CDR3 sequence reads: CARSAYRGNEKLFF. CDR3 sequence (DNA): TGTGCCCGCAGCGCGTACAGGGGTAATGAAAAACTGTTTTTT. Filled out from reference TRBV9 and TRBJ1-4, the complete variable domain reads DSGVTQTPKHLITATGQRVTLRCSPRSGDLSVYWYQQSLDQGLQFLIQYYNGEERAKGNILERFSAQQFPDLHSELNLSSLELGDSALYFCARSAYRGNEKLFFGSGTQLSVL.

At least ten counts were recorded for this clonotype. V and J are TRBV2 and TRBJ2-1; the match to TRBD2 covers 8 bases. V trimming: 6 bases; J trimming: 15 bases; junction bases outside the gene matches: 7. CDR1 and CDR2 (germline): SNHLY, FYNNEI. This CDR3 comprises 11 residues. In DNA, the CDR3 is TGTGCCAGCAGAGAGGGGACTAGTTGGTTCTTC. Translated, it gives CASREGTSWFF. The full variable domain, completed using reference TRBV2 and TRBJ2-1, is EPEVTQTPSHQVTQMGQEVILRCVPISNHLYFYWYRQILGQKVEFLVSFYNNEISEKSEIFDDQFSVERPDGSNFTLKIRSTKLEDSAMYFCASREGTSWFFGPGTRLTVL.

In its sample, this clonotype was seen many times. The chain couples TRBV27 to TRBJ1-1; D is unresolved. Trimming took off 2 bases at V and 3 bases at J, with 10 bases between the two ends. From germline, CDR1 is MNHEY and CDR2 SMNVEV (reference sequence). This CDR3 is 14 amino acids long. The CDR3 region has the DNA TGTGCCAGCAGTTTACAGTGGGCGGACACTGAAGCTTTCTTT. This sequence encodes CASSLQWADTEAFF.

This clonotype has ten or more counts. The gene calls are TRBV6-2 or TRBV6-3 and TRBJ2-1; TRBD1 might be the D (5 bases). This CDR3 contains 15 residues. The V end lost 2 bases, the J end lost 4 bases, and 12 bases lay between the germline ends. Germline CDR1 and CDR2: MNHEY and SVGEGT. CDR3 region: CASSYGAEIYNEQFF. The CDR3 bases are TGTGCCAGCAGTTACGGGGCGGAAATTTACAATGAGCAGTTCTTC.

This clonotype was seen repeatedly, ten times or more. The gene calls are TRBV29-1 and TRBJ2-5; 7 bases align to TRBD1. This CDR3 contains 13 residues. The V gene's germline CDR1 is SQVTM and CDR2 ANQGSEA. V lost 8 bases, J lost 1 base, and 7 bases stayed unmatched. In nucleotides, the CDR3 is TGCAGCACGACAGGGATCCTCCAAGAGACCCAGTACTTC. It yields the protein CSTTGILQETQYF.

This clonotype was found a few times. This rearrangement joins TRBV30 to TRBJ2-7; possibly TRBD2 for D (5 bases). Deletions cut 5 bases from V and 6 bases from J, with 20 bases between. The CDR3 contains 14 residues. CDR1 is GTSNPN and CDR2 is SVGIG in the germline V gene (reference sequence). For the CDR3, the DNA is TGTGCCTGGGGCCGGGGTTTGGAGGTTCGCGAGCAGTACTTC. Protein product: CAWGRGLEVREQYF.

This chain uses TRBV19 with TRBJ1-6; D gene uncertain. Germline-derived CDR1 and CDR2 are LNHDA and SQIVND (reference sequence). V lost 3 bases to trimming and J lost 7 bases, with 7 bases between them. The CDR3 consists of 13 residues. For the CDR3, the DNA is TGTGCCAGTAGTATTCTGGGAAATTCACCCCTCCACTTT. Translated: CASSILGNSPLHF. The full variable domain, rest sourced from reference TRBV19 and TRBJ1-6, is DGGITQSPKYLFRKEGQNVTLSCEQNLNHDAMYWYRQDPGQGLRLIYYSQIVNDFQKGDIAEGYSVSREKKESFPLTVTSAQKNPTAFYLCASSILGNSPLHFGNGTRLTVT.

This chain connects TRBV9 to TRBJ1-1; weak D call: TRBD1 (6 bases). The CDR3 is made up of 14 amino acids. CDR1 is SGDLS, CDR2 YYNGEE, per germline. V was cut by 2 bases and J by 6 bases, with 14 bases left in between. The CDR3 DNA sequence: TGTGCCAGCAGCGTTACGTGGGGACATCCTGAAGCTTTCTTT. This encodes CASSVTWGHPEAFF.

This chain uses TRBV5-1 with TRBJ1-1; D unclear. V lost 1 base to trimming and J lost 0 bases, with 10 bases between them. This CDR3 has 15 amino acids. Per germline, CDR1 SGHRS and CDR2 YFSETQ. CDR3 protein: CASSLSGPMNTEAFF. The CDR3 DNA follows: TGCGCCAGCAGCTTGTCAGGTCCGATGAACACTGAAGCTTTCTTT.

This chain joins TRBV19 and TRBJ2-2; 7 positions match TRBD1. CDR1 LNHDA and CDR2 SQIVND come from the germline V gene (reference sequence). Trimming cost V 4 bases and J 4 bases; bases outside gene matches: 6. This CDR3 has 15 amino acids. Written as DNA, the CDR3 is TGTGCCAGTAGTACGGACAGGACAACCACCGGGGAGCTGTTTTTT. Protein: CASSTDRTTTGELFF.

The rearrangement joins TRBV29-1 to TRBJ2-7; no clear D gene. Germline-derived CDR1 and CDR2 are SQVTM and ANQGSEA. The CDR3 consists of 13 residues. Trimming removed 4 bases at V and 4 bases at J, with 14 bases between. CDR3 sequence (DNA): TGCAGCGTTGGATCCTTCGGCAATTACGAGCAGTACTTC. Its translation: CSVGSFGNYEQYF.

This clonotype occurred a few times. The chain is built from TRBV28 and TRBJ2-1; D gene uncertain. This CDR3 region has 13 residues. V lost 8 bases and J lost 0, with 8 bases in between. CDR1 and CDR2 (germline): MDHEN, SYDVKM. The CDR3 DNA sequence: TGTGCCAGCGGCGTCCGCTCCTACAATGAGCAGTTCTTC. Its translation: CASGVRSYNEQFF. The full variable domain, with the rest looked up from reference TRBV28 and TRBJ2-1, is DVKVTQSSRYLVKRTGEKVFLECVQDMDHENMFWYRQDPGLGLRLIYFSYDVKMKEKGDIPEGYSVSREKKERFSLILESASTNQTSMYLCASGVRSYNEQFFGPGTRLTVL.

This clonotype was seen many times. The chain joins TRBV19 to TRBJ2-7; no clear D. V gave up 4 bases and J gave up 0 bases, with 16 bases separating them. The germline V gene has CDR1 LNHDA and CDR2 SQIVND (reference sequence). The CDR3 consists of 16 residues. CDR3: CASSKGSQQTSYEQYF. CDR3 bases: TGTGCCAGTAGTAAAGGGTCCCAACAGACCTCCTACGAGCAGTACTTC.

This sequence joins TRBV4-1 and TRBJ1-1, with TRBD1 as a possible D gene (5 bases). Germline loops: CDR1 MGHRA, CDR2 YSYEKL. Trimming pared 1 base from V and 10 bases from J, leaving 22 bases between. There are 16 residues in the CDR3. CDR3 nucleotide sequence: TGCGCCAGCAGCCAAGTTACCCGGGGGGAGAAGAGAAGAGCTTTCTTT. Translated: CASSQVTRGEKRRAFF.

This clonotype appeared a few times. The chain recombines TRBV7-9 with TRBJ2-5; TRBD2 agrees at 9 bases. The V gene end was trimmed by 0 bases and the J gene end by 3 bases; junction bases not matched to a gene: 2. CDR3 length: 15 amino acids. CDR1 is SEHNR, CDR2 FQNEAQ, per germline (reference sequence). CDR3 sequence (DNA): TGTGCCAGCAGCTTAGCCTCTAGCGGGGAAGAGACCCAGTACTTC. Translation gives CASSLASSGEETQYF.

This clonotype appeared many times. The V and J genes are TRBV5-1 and TRBJ2-5, with D perhaps given as TRBD1 or TRBD2 (7 bases each). The CDR3 runs 15 residues. The ends were cut back, 3 bases at V and 5 bases at J, with 17 bases in the middle. CDR1 and CDR2 (germline): SGHRS, YFSETQ. The DNA of the CDR3 is TGCGCCAGCAGCTGGGGGACAGCAGCGGGGGAGACCCAGTACTTC. This gives the protein CASSWGTAAGETQYF.

At least ten counts were recorded for this clonotype. This chain uses TRBV6-5 with TRBJ2-5, with no clear D. The V end lost 0 bases, the J end lost 13 bases, and 12 bases lay between the germline ends. The CDR3 covers 12 residues. Germline V gene sequence: CDR1 MNHEY, CDR2 SVGAGI. The CDR3 here is CASSYSKGPSYF. The CDR3 DNA follows: TGTGCCAGCAGTTACTCGAAGGGCCCATCGTACTTC.

This clonotype was picked up many times. The rearrangement uses TRBV5-5 and TRBJ2-3; TRBD1 matches at 12 bases. The CDR3 is 16 amino acids. The V gene's germline CDR1 is SGHKS and CDR2 YYEKEE (reference sequence). The junction had 4 bases not matched to a gene; V was cut back by 3 bases and J by 2 bases. CDR3 sequence reads: CASSSGTGGNTDTQYF. The DNA of the CDR3 is TGTGCCAGCAGCTCCGGGACAGGGGGCAACACAGATACGCAGTATTTT.

The sample holds many counts of this clonotype. The chain recombines TRBV3-1 with TRBJ1-2; the match to TRBD1 covers 7 bases. After removal of 4 bases from V and 4 bases from J, the junction contained 3 bases not matched to a gene. Germline V gene lookup returns CDR1 LGHDT and CDR2 YNNKEL (reference sequence). This CDR3 comprises 13 residues. The CDR3 coding sequence is TGTGCCAGCAGCCCAGGGGGTCTCTATGGCTACACCTTC. It encodes CASSPGGLYGYTF.

This clonotype was seen more than once but under ten times. The chain joins TRBV5-1 to TRBJ1-3, with D unclear. This CDR3 spans 15 amino acids. Trimming removed 0 bases at V and 2 bases at J, with 9 bases between. The germline CDR1 and CDR2 sequences are SGHRS and YFSETQ. The chain's CDR3 is CASSLVRAAGNTIYF. CDR3 nucleotide sequence: TGCGCCAGCAGCTTGGTTAGAGCGGCTGGAAACACCATATATTTT. Variable domain in full (rest from reference TRBV5-1 and TRBJ1-3): KAGVTQTPRYLIKTRGQQVTLSCSPISGHRSVSWYQQTPGQGLQFLFEYFSETQRNKGNFPGRFSGRQFSNSRSEMNVSTLELGDSALYLCASSLVRAAGNTIYFGEGSWLTVV.

In this sample, this clonotype turned up many times. The rearrangement links TRBV5-1 to TRBJ2-1; D uncertain. The V end lost 4 bases, the J end lost 0 bases, and 11 bases lay between the germline ends. Germline V lookup: CDR1 SGHRS, CDR2 YFSETQ. The CDR3 is made up of 15 amino acids. CDR3 loop: CASSVDGRSYNEQFF. The CDR3 nucleotides read TGCGCCAGCAGCGTAGACGGACGCTCCTACAATGAGCAGTTCTTC.

This clonotype was seen more than once but under ten times. A read error is possible here, since a much larger clone lies one base away. V usage is TRBV27 and J usage is TRBJ2-5; 8 nucleotides agree with TRBD1. Germline V gives CDR1 MNHEY, CDR2 SMNVEV (reference sequence). CDR3 length: 16 amino acids. Here the CDR3 reads CAGSLGAGTGQETQYF. In DNA form, the CDR3 reads TGTGCCGGCAGTTTAGGGGCCGGGACAGGACAAGAGACCCAGTACTTC.

This clonotype was seen more than once but under ten times. This rearrangement joins TRBV2 to TRBJ2-7; 9 bases agree with TRBD2. V lost 7 bases to trimming and J lost 7 bases; unmatched junction nucleotides: 14. Germline V CDR1 and CDR2: SNHLY, FYNNEI. This CDR3 spans 15 amino acids. The CDR3 sequence: CASTAGVAGGGEQYF. In nucleotides, the CDR3 is TGTGCCAGCACCGCCGGGGTGGCGGGAGGGGGGGAGCAGTACTTC.